This entry is about one T cell receptor beta chain. Its antigen is not identified. The germline CDR1 and CDR2 sequences are SGHRS and YFSETQ. The V end was cut by 0 bases, the J end by 10 bases, with 11 bases between. The CDR3 has 14 amino acids. Via MiXCR, TCRdb re-called the 5' RACE reads, giving one row per CDR3 protein. This table holds around 450,000 distinct CDR3 sequences, 15% to 25% found once. The data were taken from a study of T-cell memory formation after mild COVID-19. Regarding the study as a whole: Whether second-wave clones peaking at day 37 were SARS-CoV-2 specific went unconfirmed. CD4+ contracting clones were found mainly in CM and EM, and CD8+ ones in EMRA.

The material sequenced was PBMCs or a T cell subset sorted from them (not recorded which). The clonotype originates from an adult woman who had mild COVID-19 (a few samples of this study predate the infection). Cell type and time point are not known. This sequence joins TRBV5-1 and TRBJ1-6, with a weak D call TRBD1 (5 bases). In DNA form, the CDR3 reads TGCGCCAGCAGCTTGGCAGGGCAGGGATCACCCCTCCACTTT. Amino acid sequence: CASSLAGQGSPLHF.